A single sample gave rise to the 12 T cell receptor beta chains below, sequenced in a study of T cells in localized non-small cell lung cancer. Profiling relied on immunoSEQ multiplex PCR, and the TCRdb table lists in-frame clones only, not all of them. The sample consists of fewer than 90,000 clones, around three quarters of them appearing once. This material consisted of PBMCs, taken before any cancer treatment. All receptors derive from a man aged 40-75 years with stage II squamous cell lung carcinoma.

The chain has TRBV15 and TRBJ1-4; D not resolved. This CDR3 has 16 amino acids. Trimming removed 0 bases at V and 0 bases at J, with 8 bases between. The germline CDR1 and CDR2 sequences are LNHNV and YYDKDF (reference sequence). CDR3 DNA sequence: TGTGCCACCAGCAGAGATGAACATGCAACTAATGAAAAACTGTTTTTT. It is translated as CATSRDEHATNEKLFF.

The chain has TRBV27 and TRBJ1-2; TRBD1 might be the D (6 bases). CDR3 length: 13 residues. Trimming removed 3 bases from V and 8 bases from J, with 13 bases in between. Germline V CDR1 and CDR2: MNHEY, SMNVEV (reference sequence). CDR3 protein: CASSFRTAGGYTF. In DNA, the CDR3 is TGTGCCAGCAGTTTTCGGACAGCGGGCGGCTACACCTTC.

The genes are TRBV5-1 and TRBJ2-7; either TRBD1 or TRBD2 may supply D (6 bases each). The CDR3 totals 13 residues. Trimming stripped 2 bases from V and 2 bases from J, with 8 bases between. The germline V gene has CDR1 SGHRS and CDR2 YFSETQ. The CDR3 here is CASSFGGAYEQYF. The DNA for the CDR3 is TGCGCCAGCAGCTTCGGGGGCGCCTACGAGCAGTACTTC.

This sequence joins TRBV14 and TRBJ2-7, with D perhaps TRBD2 (6 bases). Per the germline V gene, CDR1 is SGHDN and CDR2 is FVKESK. The CDR3 has 15 amino acids. V was shortened by 4 bases and J by 6 bases, with 19 bases between the two germline ends. In DNA, the CDR3 is TGTGCCAGCAGCCCGGGACTGAGCCTCGGAGGCGAGCAGTACTTC. As protein: CASSPGLSLGGEQYF.

The gene calls are TRBV5-8 and TRBJ2-3; 8 nucleotides agree with TRBD2. V was clipped by 5 bases and J by 0 bases; unmatched bases: 5. The germline gives CDR1 SGHTS, CDR2 YDEGEE. The CDR3 contains 15 residues. This CDR3 is CASSLSGRSTDTQYF. The CDR3, as DNA: TGTGCCAGCAGTCTGAGCGGGAGAAGCACAGATACGCAGTATTTT.

This chain uses TRBV5-1 with TRBJ2-2; 10 bases are a match to TRBD2. The V and J ends lost 2 bases and 0 bases, in that order; junction bases with no gene match: 10. This CDR3 comprises 19 residues. Germline assignment: CDR1 SGHRS and CDR2 YFSETQ. This chain's CDR3 is CASSLSLAGELANTGELFF. CDR3 nucleotides: TGCGCCAGCAGCTTATCGCTAGCGGGAGAATTGGCGAACACCGGGGAGCTGTTTTTT.

This clone came up a few times. The V and J genes are TRBV6-1 and TRBJ1-6; 7 bases fit TRBD1. Germline CDR1 reads MNHNS; CDR2 reads SASEGT. J lost 5 bases, V lost 6 bases, and 4 bases had no gene match. This CDR3 contains 14 residues. CDR3 loop: CASRGQPDNSPLHF. DNA of the CDR3: TGTGCCAGCAGGGGACAGCCAGATAATTCACCCCTCCACTTT.

This clone was picked up one time. The chain is built from TRBV5-1 and TRBJ2-2; TRBD1 or TRBD2 may be the D gene (6 bases each). The CDR3 is 15 residues long. The germline V and J ends were trimmed by 2 bases and 4 bases, with 12 bases remaining between them. CDR1 is SGHRS, CDR2 YFSETQ, per germline. The CDR3 reads CASSLGGAGTGELFF. CDR3 sequence (DNA): TGCGCCAGCAGCTTAGGGGGAGCGGGCACCGGGGAGCTGTTTTTT. Full variable domain (missing parts from reference TRBV5-1 and TRBJ2-2): KAGVTQTPRYLIKTRGQQVTLSCSPISGHRSVSWYQQTPGQGLQFLFEYFSETQRNKGNFPGRFSGRQFSNSRSEMNVSTLELGDSALYLCASSLGGAGTGELFFGEGSRLTVL.

The chain's CDR3 is CASSGGQAGGETQYF. The CDR3 DNA reads as TGCGCCAGCAGCGGCGGACAGGCCGGGGGGGAGACCCAGTACTTC. This chain links TRBV5-1 with TRBJ2-5; D is possibly TRBD1 or TRBD2 (7 bases each). CDR3 length: 15 amino acids. The V end was cut by 4 bases, the J end by 5 bases, with 18 bases between. Germline lookup yields CDR1 SGHRS and CDR2 YFSETQ.

The chain combines TRBV7-3 with TRBJ2-2; D remains unclear. Between the trimmed V and J ends, which lost 5 bases and 0 bases, there was a span of 10 bases. This CDR3 is 15 amino acids long. Germline V gives CDR1 SGHTA, CDR2 FQGTGA. The CDR3 bases are TGTGCCAGCAGCCCCTTGGCCGCGAACACCGGGGAGCTGTTTTTT. Amino acids: CASSPLAANTGELFF.

V usage is TRBV5-6 and J usage is TRBJ2-7, with D unclear. Trimming took 3 bases from V and 2 from J, leaving 15 bases between them. CDR1 and CDR2 (germline): SGHDT, YYEEEE. The CDR3 covers 15 residues. DNA of the CDR3: TGTGCCAGCAGCTCCATTCTTGGAACGACCTACGAGCAGTACTTC. This translates into CASSSILGTTYEQYF.

This clone was counted a few times. This chain uses TRBV4-2 with TRBJ1-6, with TRBD1 as a possible D gene (6 bases). V lost 3 bases and J lost 2, with 11 bases in between. CDR1 LGHNA and CDR2 YNFKEQ come from the germline V gene. CDR3 length equals 16 residues. The CDR3 bases are TGTGCCAGCAGCCAGACCCGGACAGCCTATAATTCACCCCTCCACTTT. It encodes CASSQTRTAYNSPLHF.